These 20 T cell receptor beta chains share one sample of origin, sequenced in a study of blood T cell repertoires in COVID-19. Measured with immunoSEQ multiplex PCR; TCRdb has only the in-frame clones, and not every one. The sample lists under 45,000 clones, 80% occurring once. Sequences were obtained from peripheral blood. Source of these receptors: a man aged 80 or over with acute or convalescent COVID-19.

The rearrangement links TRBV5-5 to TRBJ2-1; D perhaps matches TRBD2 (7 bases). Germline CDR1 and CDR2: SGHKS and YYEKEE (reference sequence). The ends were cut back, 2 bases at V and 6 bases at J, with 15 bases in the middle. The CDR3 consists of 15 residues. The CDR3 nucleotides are TGTGCCAGCAGCTTTGAAGGGGGGGCCCTCAATGAGCAGTTCTTC. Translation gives CASSFEGGALNEQFF.

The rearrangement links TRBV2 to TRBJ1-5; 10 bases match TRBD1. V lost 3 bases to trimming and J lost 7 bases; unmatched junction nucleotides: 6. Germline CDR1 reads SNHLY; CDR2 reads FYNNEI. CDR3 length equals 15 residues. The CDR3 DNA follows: TGTGCCAGCAGTGAGCGACAGGGGGCCGGCCAGCCCCAGCATTTT. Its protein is CASSERQGAGQPQHF.

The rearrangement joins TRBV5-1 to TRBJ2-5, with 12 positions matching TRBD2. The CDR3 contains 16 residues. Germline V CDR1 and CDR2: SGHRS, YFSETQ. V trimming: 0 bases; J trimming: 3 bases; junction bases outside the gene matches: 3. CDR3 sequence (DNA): TGCGCCAGCAGCTTGGGGCTAGCGGGAGGGAAAGAGACCCAGTACTTC. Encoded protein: CASSLGLAGGKETQYF.

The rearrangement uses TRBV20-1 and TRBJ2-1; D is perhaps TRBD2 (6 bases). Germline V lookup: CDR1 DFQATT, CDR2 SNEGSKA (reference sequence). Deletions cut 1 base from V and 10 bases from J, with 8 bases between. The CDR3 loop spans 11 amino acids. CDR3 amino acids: CSARGGLEQFF. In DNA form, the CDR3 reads TGCAGTGCTAGAGGGGGACTGGAGCAGTTCTTC.

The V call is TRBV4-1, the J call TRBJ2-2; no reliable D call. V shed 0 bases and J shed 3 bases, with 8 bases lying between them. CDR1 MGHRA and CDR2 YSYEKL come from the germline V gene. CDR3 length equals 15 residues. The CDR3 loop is CASSQEQYYTGELFF. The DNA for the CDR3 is TGCGCCAGCAGCCAAGAGCAGTATTACACCGGGGAGCTGTTTTTT.

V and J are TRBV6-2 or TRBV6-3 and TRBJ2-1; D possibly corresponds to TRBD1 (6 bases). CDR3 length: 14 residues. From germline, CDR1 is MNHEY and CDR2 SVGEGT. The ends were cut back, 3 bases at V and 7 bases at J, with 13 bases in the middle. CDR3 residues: CASSYRQDSNEQFF. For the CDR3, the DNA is TGTGCCAGCAGTTATCGACAGGATAGTAATGAGCAGTTCTTC.

The DNA of the CDR3 is TGTGCCAGCAGCTTTCTGGGGACAGGGAACTACGAGCAGTACTTC. This sequence encodes CASSFLGTGNYEQYF. The genes are TRBV14 and TRBJ2-7; 9 bases agree with TRBD1. This CDR3 spans 15 amino acids. Trimming removed 5 bases from V and 3 bases from J; junction bases left unmatched: 8. The germline gives CDR1 SGHDN, CDR2 FVKESK. The full variable domain, with the rest looked up from reference TRBV14 and TRBJ2-7, is EAGVTQFPSHSVIEKGQTVTLRCDPISGHDNLYWYRRVMGKEIKFLLHFVKESKQDESGMPNNRFLAERTGGTYSTLKVQPAELEDSGVYFCASSFLGTGNYEQYFGPGTRLTVT.

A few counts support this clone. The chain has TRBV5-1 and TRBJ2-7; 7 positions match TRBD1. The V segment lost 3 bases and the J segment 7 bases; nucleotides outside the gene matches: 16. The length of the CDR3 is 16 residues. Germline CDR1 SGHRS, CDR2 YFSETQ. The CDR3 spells CASSSRDSGPGTEQYF. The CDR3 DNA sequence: TGCGCCAGCAGCTCAAGGGACAGCGGTCCCGGGACGGAGCAGTACTTC. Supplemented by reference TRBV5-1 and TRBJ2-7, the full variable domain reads KAGVTQTPRYLIKTRGQQVTLSCSPISGHRSVSWYQQTPGQGLQFLFEYFSETQRNKGNFPGRFSGRQFSNSRSEMNVSTLELGDSALYLCASSSRDSGPGTEQYFGPGTRLTVT.

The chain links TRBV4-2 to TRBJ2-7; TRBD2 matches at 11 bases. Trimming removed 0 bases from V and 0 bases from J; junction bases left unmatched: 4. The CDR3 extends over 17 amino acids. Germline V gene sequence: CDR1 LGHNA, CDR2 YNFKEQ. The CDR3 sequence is CASSQEQLAGDSYEQYF. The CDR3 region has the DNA TGTGCCAGCAGCCAAGAACAACTAGCGGGAGACTCCTACGAGCAGTACTTC.

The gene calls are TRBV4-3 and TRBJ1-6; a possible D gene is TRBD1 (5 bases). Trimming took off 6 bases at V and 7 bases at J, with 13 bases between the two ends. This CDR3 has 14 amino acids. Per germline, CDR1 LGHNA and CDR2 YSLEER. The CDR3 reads CASRDKGNNSPLHF. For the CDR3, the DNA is TGCGCCAGCAGGGACAAGGGTAACAATTCACCCCTCCACTTT.

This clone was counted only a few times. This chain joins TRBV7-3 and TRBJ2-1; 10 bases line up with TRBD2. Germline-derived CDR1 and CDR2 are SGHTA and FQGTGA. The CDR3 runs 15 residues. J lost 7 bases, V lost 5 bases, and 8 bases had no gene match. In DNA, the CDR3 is TGTGCCAGCAGCGTCTCTAGCGGGAGAGGGAATGAGCAGTTCTTC. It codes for CASSVSSGRGNEQFF.

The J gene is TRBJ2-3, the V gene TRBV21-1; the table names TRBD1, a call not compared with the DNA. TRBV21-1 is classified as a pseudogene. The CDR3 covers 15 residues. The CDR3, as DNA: TGTGCCACAGACGCCGGGGACAGGAGCACAGATACGCAGTATTTT. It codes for CATDAGDRSTDTQYF.

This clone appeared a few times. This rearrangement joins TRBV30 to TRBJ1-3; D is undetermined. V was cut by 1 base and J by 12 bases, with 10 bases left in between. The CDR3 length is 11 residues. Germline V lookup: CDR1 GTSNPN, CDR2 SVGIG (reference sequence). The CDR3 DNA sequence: TGTGCCTGGAGTGCCCGGGGAAACATATATTTT. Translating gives CAWSARGNIYF.

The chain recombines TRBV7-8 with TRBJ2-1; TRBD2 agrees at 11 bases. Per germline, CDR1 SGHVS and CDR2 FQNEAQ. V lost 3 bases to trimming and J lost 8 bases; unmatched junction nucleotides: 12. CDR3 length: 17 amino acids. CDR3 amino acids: CASSFNSGRALTYEQFF. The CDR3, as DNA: TGTGCCAGCAGCTTCAATAGCGGGAGGGCCCTCACCTATGAGCAGTTCTTC.

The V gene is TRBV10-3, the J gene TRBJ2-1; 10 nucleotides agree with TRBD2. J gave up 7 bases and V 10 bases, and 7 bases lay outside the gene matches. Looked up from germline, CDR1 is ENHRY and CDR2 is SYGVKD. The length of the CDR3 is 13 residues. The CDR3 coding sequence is TGTGCCAGCGGGACTAGCGATTCGAATGAGCAGTTCTTC. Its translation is CASGTSDSNEQFF.

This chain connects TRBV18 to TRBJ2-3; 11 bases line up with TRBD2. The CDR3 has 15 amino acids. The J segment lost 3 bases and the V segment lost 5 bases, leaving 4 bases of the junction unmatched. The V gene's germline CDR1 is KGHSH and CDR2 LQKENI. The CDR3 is CASSEGLAVTDTQYF. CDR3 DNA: TGTGCCAGCTCAGAGGGACTAGCGGTAACAGATACGCAGTATTTT.

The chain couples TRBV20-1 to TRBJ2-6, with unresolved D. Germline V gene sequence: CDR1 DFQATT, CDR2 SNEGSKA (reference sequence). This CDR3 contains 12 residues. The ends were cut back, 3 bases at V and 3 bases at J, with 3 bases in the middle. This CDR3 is CSASRGANVLTF. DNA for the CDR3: TGCAGTGCTAGTCGTGGGGCCAACGTCCTGACTTTC.

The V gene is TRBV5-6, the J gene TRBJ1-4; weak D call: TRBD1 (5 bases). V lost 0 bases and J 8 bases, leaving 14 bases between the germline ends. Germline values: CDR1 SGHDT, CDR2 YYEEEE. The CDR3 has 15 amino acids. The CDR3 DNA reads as TGTGCCAGCAGCTTGGGTTCGGGGGGAAGGGAAAAACTGTTTTTT. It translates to CASSLGSGGREKLFF.

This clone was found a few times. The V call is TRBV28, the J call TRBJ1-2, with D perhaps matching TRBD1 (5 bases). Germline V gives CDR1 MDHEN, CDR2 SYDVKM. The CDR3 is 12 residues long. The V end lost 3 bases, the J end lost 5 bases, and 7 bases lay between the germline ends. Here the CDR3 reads CASSFGGYGYTF. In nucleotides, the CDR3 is TGTGCCAGCAGTTTTGGGGGGTATGGCTACACCTTC.

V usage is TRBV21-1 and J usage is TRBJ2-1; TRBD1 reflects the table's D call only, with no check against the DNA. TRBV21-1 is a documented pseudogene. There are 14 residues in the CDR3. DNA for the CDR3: TGTGCCAGCAGCAAAAATGGGCCCCGCAATGAGCAGTTCTTC. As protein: CASSKNGPRNEQFF.